These 14 T cell receptor beta chains were sequenced from one sample in a study of OX40 agonist ivuxolimab in advanced cancers. Profiling relied on immunoSEQ multiplex PCR, and the TCRdb table lists in-frame clones only, not all of them. The sample contains 20,000 to 25,000 clones, over 80% of which appear only once. Material: CD4+ or CD8+ T cells sorted from blood, obtained in a trial of the OX40 agonist ivuxolimab. These receptors were obtained from an adult with an advanced solid tumor such as melanoma, head and neck, liver or kidney cancer.

The rearrangement uses TRBV7-8 and TRBJ2-1; 10 bases are a match to TRBD1. The CDR3 length is 15 residues. J gave up 5 bases and V 1 base, and 2 bases lay outside the gene matches. Per germline, CDR1 SGHVS and CDR2 FQNEAQ. The CDR3 is CASSLGTGGDNEQFF. The CDR3 bases are TGTGCCAGCAGCTTAGGGACAGGGGGTGACAATGAGCAGTTCTTC.

The J gene is TRBJ2-2, the V gene TRBV7-2; D unresolved. The V gene's germline CDR1 is SGHTA and CDR2 FQGNSA. The CDR3 is 13 residues long. V lost 1 base, J lost 6 bases, and 6 bases lay in between. The CDR3 region has the DNA TGTGCCAGCAGCTTAGGATTCGCCGGGGAGCTGTTTTTT. Translated, it gives CASSLGFAGELFF. The whole variable domain, filled in from reference TRBV7-2 and TRBJ2-2, reads GAGVSQSPSNKVTEKGKDVELRCDPISGHTALYWYRQSLGQGLEFLIYFQGNSAPDKSGLPSDRFSAERTGGSVSTLTIQRTQQEDSAVYLCASSLGFAGELFFGEGSRLTVL.

This clone was seen only a few times. The CDR3 here is CASSNRDQHYEQYF. CDR3 nucleotide sequence: TGTGCCAGCAGCAACCGGGACCAACATTACGAGCAGTACTTC. V and J are TRBV7-8 and TRBJ2-7; D may match TRBD1 or TRBD2 (5 bases each). Trimming shortened V by 5 bases and J by 4 bases, and 15 bases separated the two germline ends. This CDR3 spans 14 amino acids. In germline, CDR1 is SGHVS, CDR2 FQNEAQ.

The rearrangement joins TRBV30 to TRBJ2-3; 7 bases align to TRBD1. Germline loops: CDR1 GTSNPN, CDR2 SVGIG (reference sequence). The V gene end was trimmed by 2 bases and the J gene end by 2 bases; junction bases not matched to a gene: 7. The CDR3 length is 15 residues. The chain's CDR3 is CAWSQTGSITDTQYF. The CDR3 bases are TGTGCCTGGAGTCAGACAGGGTCAATCACAGATACGCAGTATTTT. Looking up the rest from reference TRBV30 and TRBJ2-3 gives the full variable domain: SQTIHQWPATLVQPVGSPLSLECTVEGTSNPNLYWYRQAAGRGLQLLFYSVGIGQISSEVPQNLSASRPQDRQFILSSKKLLLSDSGFYLCAWSQTGSITDTQYFGPGTRLTVL.

The chain uses TRBV9 and TRBJ2-1, with 8 positions matching TRBD2. Trimming cost V 0 bases and J 6 bases; bases outside gene matches: 5. The CDR3 is 15 residues long. The germline gives CDR1 SGDLS, CDR2 YYNGEE. This CDR3 reads CASSVDGGRTNEQFF. DNA for the CDR3: TGTGCCAGCAGCGTAGACGGCGGGAGGACCAATGAGCAGTTCTTC.

This chain joins TRBV27 and TRBJ2-1; 9 positions agree with TRBD2. The CDR3 consists of 16 residues. Trimming took 6 bases from V and 9 from J; bases not matched to a gene: 15. Per the germline V gene, CDR1 is MNHEY and CDR2 is SMNVEV (reference sequence). CDR3 residues: CASRSMAGGRGGEQFF. The CDR3 DNA is TGTGCCAGCAGATCCATGGCGGGAGGGCGGGGAGGTGAGCAGTTCTTC.

V gene TRBV7-9 combines with J gene TRBJ2-1; D is ambiguous. CDR3 size: 15 residues. Deletions cut 1 base from V and 0 bases from J, with 7 bases between. Germline CDR1 SEHNR, CDR2 FQNEAQ (reference sequence). The CDR3 region has the DNA TGTGCCAGCAGCTTAGTACTGAGCTCCTACAATGAGCAGTTCTTC. This gives the protein CASSLVLSSYNEQFF.

The V call is TRBV9, the J call TRBJ2-3; 10 bases align to TRBD2. This CDR3 comprises 14 residues. The V segment lost 5 bases and the J segment 3 bases; nucleotides outside the gene matches: 3. The germline gives CDR1 SGDLS, CDR2 YYNGEE. CDR3 bases: TGTGCCAGCAGAGCGGGGGGGTCAACAGATACGCAGTATTTT. Translated: CASRAGGSTDTQYF.

The V call is TRBV9, the J call TRBJ2-2, with 7 nucleotides matching TRBD1. Germline trimming cut 2 bases from V and 1 base from J; bases unmatched to any gene: 2. Germline V lookup: CDR1 SGDLS, CDR2 YYNGEE. This CDR3 spans 15 amino acids. The CDR3 coding sequence is TGTGCCAGCAGCGTGGGGGACAGGAACACCGGGGAGCTGTTTTTT. Translated, it gives CASSVGDRNTGELFF. The full variable domain, its missing parts supplied by reference TRBV9 and TRBJ2-2, is DSGVTQTPKHLITATGQRVTLRCSPRSGDLSVYWYQQSLDQGLQFLIQYYNGEERAKGNILERFSAQQFPDLHSELNLSSLELGDSALYFCASSVGDRNTGELFFGEGSRLTVL.

The CDR3 here is CASSLAWTSNYEQYF. DNA for the CDR3: TGTGCCAGCAGCTTAGCTTGGACTAGTAATTACGAGCAGTACTTC. The chain joins TRBV7-3 to TRBJ2-7, with 7 nucleotides matching TRBD2. Germline-derived CDR1 and CDR2 are SGHTA and FQGTGA. The V segment lost 2 bases and the J segment 4 bases; nucleotides outside the gene matches: 8. The CDR3 spans 15 residues.

The rearrangement uses TRBV20-1 and TRBJ1-2, with a tentative D call TRBD1 (6 bases). Trimming stripped 7 bases from V and 6 bases from J, with 12 bases between. The CDR3 runs to 11 residues. Germline V gene sequence: CDR1 DFQATT, CDR2 SNEGSKA (reference sequence). CDR3 nucleotides: TGCAGTGGGCCGGGGGCCCATGGCTACACCTTC. This gives the protein CSGPGAHGYTF.

The chain carries TRBV6-5 and TRBJ1-2, with D perhaps matching TRBD1 (5 bases). Trimming took off 2 bases at V and 8 bases at J, with 6 bases between the two ends. Looked up from germline, CDR1 is MNHEY and CDR2 is SVGAGI. The CDR3 has 11 residues. The CDR3 here is CASSYRGGYTF. CDR3 in DNA: TGTGCCAGCAGTTACAGGGGCGGCTACACCTTC.

The V call is TRBV5-6, the J call TRBJ1-2, with 10 positions matching TRBD1. Germline V gene sequence: CDR1 SGHDT, CDR2 YYEEEE. The ends lost 0 bases at V and 13 bases at J; junction bases unmatched: 9. This CDR3 contains 14 residues. The CDR3 here is CASSLGETGGVLTF. The CDR3 DNA sequence: TGTGCCAGCAGCTTGGGTGAGACAGGGGGCGTACTCACCTTC.

The rearrangement links TRBV6-5 to TRBJ1-5; D unresolved. CDR1 MNHEY and CDR2 SVGAGI come from the germline V gene. This CDR3 comprises 13 residues. Trimming took off 0 bases at V and 6 bases at J, with 6 bases between the two ends. In DNA form, the CDR3 reads TGTGCCAGCAGTTACTCGACGCTTCAGCCCCAGCATTTT. It encodes CASSYSTLQPQHF.